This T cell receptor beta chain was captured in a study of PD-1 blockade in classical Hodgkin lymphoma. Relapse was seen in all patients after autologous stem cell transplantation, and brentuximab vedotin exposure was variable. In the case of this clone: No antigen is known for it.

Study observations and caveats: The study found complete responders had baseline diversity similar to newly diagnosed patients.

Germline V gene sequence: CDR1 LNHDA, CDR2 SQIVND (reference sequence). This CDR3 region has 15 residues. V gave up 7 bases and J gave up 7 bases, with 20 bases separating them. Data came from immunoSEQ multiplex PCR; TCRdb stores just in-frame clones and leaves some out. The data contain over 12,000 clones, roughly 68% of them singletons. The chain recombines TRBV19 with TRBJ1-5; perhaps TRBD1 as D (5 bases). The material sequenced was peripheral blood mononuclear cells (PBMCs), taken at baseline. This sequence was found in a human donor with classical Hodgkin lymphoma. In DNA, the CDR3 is TGTGCCAGTAACCCACAGGAACTGTGGGGACAGCCCCAGCATTTT. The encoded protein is CASNPQELWGQPQHF. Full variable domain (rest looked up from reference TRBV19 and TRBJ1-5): DGGITQSPKYLFRKEGQNVTLSCEQNLNHDAMYWYRQDPGQGLRLIYYSQIVNDFQKGDIAEGYSVSREKKESFPLTVTSAQKNPTAFYLCASNPQELWGQPQHFGDGTRLSIL.